This TCR beta chain was captured by sequencing in a study of regulatory T cells in long-lasting Graves disease. About the research overall: Persistent cases took antithyroid drugs over 5 years and stayed TSH receptor antibody positive. Whole-study findings and limits: Newly diagnosed Graves' patients exceeded persistent ones in TCR diversity.

As concerns this clonotype: The antigen is not known.

Time point defined: persistent/refractory GD, antithyroid drugs over 5 years with positive TRAb. PBMC RNA served as the TCR library source. Those enrolled as patients came out of an endocrinology department in Xi'an, China. Arm-PCR of CDR3 regions and iRepertoire HTBI primers were used to build TCR beta libraries. TCRdb ran MiXCR on the multiplex PCR reads and lists one entry per CDR3 protein. The sample records 350,000 to 500,000 distinct CDR3 sequences, around a fifth being singletons. The V end lost 7 bases, the J end lost 4 bases, and 17 bases lay between the germline ends. CDR1 is MNHNS, CDR2 SASEGT, per germline. This CDR3 spans 16 amino acids.

The sample here was peripheral blood mononuclear cells (PBMCs), taken when the disease was refractory, from a patient treated with antithyroid drugs. This TCR derives from a female donor with Graves disease. The rearrangement uses TRBV6-1 and TRBJ1-6; D not resolved. The CDR3 sequence is CASTSAGEGYNSPLHF. CDR3 bases: TGTGCCAGCACCTCCGCCGGGGAAGGATATAATTCACCCCTCCACTTT.